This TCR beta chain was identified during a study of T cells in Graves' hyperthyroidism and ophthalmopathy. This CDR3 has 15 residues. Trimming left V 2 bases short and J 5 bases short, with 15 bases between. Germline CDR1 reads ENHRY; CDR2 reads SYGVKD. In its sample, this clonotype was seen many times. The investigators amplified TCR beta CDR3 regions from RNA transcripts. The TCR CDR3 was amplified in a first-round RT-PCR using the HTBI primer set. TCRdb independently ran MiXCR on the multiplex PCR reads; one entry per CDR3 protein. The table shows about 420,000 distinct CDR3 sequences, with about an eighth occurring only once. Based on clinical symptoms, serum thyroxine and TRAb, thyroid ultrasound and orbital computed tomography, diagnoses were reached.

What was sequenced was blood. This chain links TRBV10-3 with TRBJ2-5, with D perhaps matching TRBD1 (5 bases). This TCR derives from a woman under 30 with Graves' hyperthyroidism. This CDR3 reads CAISENAAGAETQYF. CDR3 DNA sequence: TGTGCCATCAGTGAGAACGCAGCTGGGGCCGAGACCCAGTACTTC.